This entry is about one TCR beta chain. The CDR3 totals 14 residues. The V end was cut by 5 bases, the J end by 0 bases, with 10 bases between. In germline, CDR1 is LNHDA, CDR2 SQIVND (reference sequence). Authors' analysis steps: Scientists estimated how many nucleated cells there were by amplifying reference gene primers. TCRdb's table, derived via immunoSEQ multiplex PCR, lists solely in-frame clones and lacks some. The D gene and trimming were derived from the DNA, and the V and J assignments and clone size from that table. In the table there are around 160,000 clones, 85% of which are singletons. The entry originates in a study of blood T cell repertoires in COVID-19. Study summary: Sources were T cells, B-cell-depleted T cells, or PBMCs; the material itself was cDNA or gDNA.

The source is a woman between 35 and 50 years old with active or convalescent COVID-19. The V call is TRBV19, the J call TRBJ1-1; unclear D gene. The sequenced sample was peripheral blood. CDR3 in amino acids: CASSGIALNTEAFF. CDR3 sequence (DNA): TGTGCCAGTAGTGGCATAGCCCTGAACACTGAAGCTTTCTTT. Supplemented by reference TRBV19 and TRBJ1-1, the full variable domain reads DGGITQSPKYLFRKEGQNVTLSCEQNLNHDAMYWYRQDPGQGLRLIYYSQIVNDFQKGDIAEGYSVSREKKESFPLTVTSAQKNPTAFYLCASSGIALNTEAFFGQGTRLTVV.